The clone carrying this T cell receptor beta chain has at least ten counts. The target antigen is unknown. These data come from a study of regulatory T cells in long-lasting Graves disease. The study's findings and limits: When disease was persistent, TRBV28, TRBJ1-2 and TRBJ2-5 were the favored segments.

Germline assignment: CDR1 SNHLY and CDR2 FYNNEI. Trimming took off 3 bases at V and 2 bases at J, with 8 bases between the two ends. The CDR3 has 14 residues. The time point was: persistent/refractory GD, antithyroid drugs over 5 years with positive TRAb. RNA isolated from PBMCs was used to make the TCR library. According to the study, TCR beta libraries were built with iRepertoire HTBI primers and CDR3-region Arm-PCR. MiXCR, run by TCRdb on the multiplex PCR reads, gives a single entry per CDR3 protein. The sample holds more than 650,000 distinct CDR3 sequences, 25% to 30% seen once. This specimen consisted of peripheral blood mononuclear cells (PBMCs), obtained when the disease was refractory, from a patient treated with antithyroid drugs. This TCR came from a female donor with Graves disease. The rearrangement joins TRBV2 to TRBJ1-5; D not resolved. CDR3 residues: CASSDIGGNQPQHF. In DNA form, the CDR3 reads TGTGCCAGCAGTGATATCGGTGGCAATCAGCCCCAGCATTTT.